Shown below are 27 T cell receptor beta chains from a single sample sequenced in a study of shared clonotypes between healthy human individuals. The data were produced by immunoSEQ multiplex PCR, yet TCRdb's version contains in-frame clones alone and is incomplete. The sample records about 980,000 clones, less than 85% being singletons. Input material: memory CD4+ T cells sorted from blood. Stated subset: CD45RA-negative fraction. The receptors come from a man between 18 and 29 years old in good health.

The chain has TRBV6-4 and TRBJ2-2; the match to TRBD2 covers 11 bases. V was pared by 0 bases and J by 7 bases, with 10 bases of the junction left unmatched. Looked up from germline, CDR1 is MRHNA and CDR2 is SNTAGT. The CDR3 runs to 18 residues. CDR3 loop: CASSDSFNRLAGIGELFF. As DNA, the CDR3 is TGTGCCAGCAGTGACTCCTTTAATCGACTAGCGGGAATCGGGGAGCTGTTTTTT.

This clone was seen a single time. The chain employs TRBV2 and TRBJ1-6; 8 bases fit TRBD1. The V gene's germline CDR1 is SNHLY and CDR2 FYNNEI. This CDR3 spans 17 amino acids. Losses at the gene ends were 6 bases for V and 6 bases for J; bases not matched to a gene: 13. The DNA of the CDR3 is TGTGCCAGCAGGCCACAATCAGGGGGCGCCGGTAATTCACCCCTCCACTTT. It translates to CASRPQSGGAGNSPLHF.

The chain couples TRBV6-1 to TRBJ1-4, with 9 bases lining up with TRBD1. The V gene end was trimmed by 3 bases and the J gene end by 10 bases; junction bases not matched to a gene: 3. The V gene's germline CDR1 is MNHNS and CDR2 SASEGT. The CDR3 runs 13 residues. The CDR3 DNA follows: TGTGCCAGCAGTGACCGGGACAGGGCAAAACTGTTTTTT. Encoded protein: CASSDRDRAKLFF.

This clone is a singleton in its sample. The gene calls are TRBV7-2 and TRBJ2-7; D tentatively reads TRBD1 or TRBD2 (5 bases each). In germline, CDR1 is SGHTA, CDR2 FQGNSA. The CDR3 is 12 residues long. Trimming cost V 7 bases and J 11 bases, with 18 bases left between them. The CDR3 reads CASKRSGAREYF. CDR3 DNA sequence: TGTGCCAGCAAGAGGTCCGGGGCTCGGGAGTACTTC.

The V and J genes are TRBV7-2 and TRBJ1-1, with no clear D. Germline V CDR1 and CDR2: SGHTA, FQGNSA. Trimming removed 1 base from V and 0 bases from J, with 9 bases in between. The CDR3 is 15 residues long. The DNA for the CDR3 is TGTGCCAGCAGCTTAGTCTACGGATTGAACACTGAAGCTTTCTTT. This sequence encodes CASSLVYGLNTEAFF. The complete variable domain, with remaining parts taken from reference TRBV7-2 and TRBJ1-1, reads GAGVSQSPSNKVTEKGKDVELRCDPISGHTALYWYRQSLGQGLEFLIYFQGNSAPDKSGLPSDRFSAERTGGSVSTLTIQRTQQEDSAVYLCASSLVYGLNTEAFFGQGTRLTVV.

The chain employs TRBV11-2 and TRBJ1-4; tentatively, D is TRBD1 (5 bases). This CDR3 comprises 14 residues. Looked up from germline, CDR1 is SGHAT and CDR2 is FQNNGV. V lost 2 bases to trimming and J lost 7 bases, with 11 bases between them. Here the CDR3 reads CASSLRGGREKLFF. The CDR3 DNA sequence: TGTGCCAGCAGCTTACGGGGCGGGCGTGAAAAACTGTTTTTT.

The chain couples TRBV7-2 to TRBJ2-5; unclear D gene. Germline assignment: CDR1 SGHTA and CDR2 FQGNSA. Trimming left V 3 bases short and J 5 bases short, with 13 bases between. This CDR3 comprises 14 residues. For the CDR3, the DNA is TGTGCCAGCAGCTTTGCGGAGAGGCGGGAGACCCAGTACTTC. This sequence encodes CASSFAERRETQYF.

This chain joins TRBV18 and TRBJ2-3; possible D gene TRBD1, 6 bases. Germline assignment: CDR1 KGHSH and CDR2 LQKENI. There are 14 residues in the CDR3. The V end lost 4 bases, the J end lost 4 bases, and 12 bases lay between the germline ends. CDR3 nucleotides: TGTGCCAGCTCACTAAACAGGGTGCCAGATACGCAGTATTTT. It is translated as CASSLNRVPDTQYF.

This chain joins TRBV7-2 and TRBJ2-7; D unclear. Deletions cut 3 bases from V and 2 bases from J, with 11 bases between. This CDR3 is 14 amino acids long. CDR1 is SGHTA and CDR2 is FQGNSA in the germline V gene. The DNA for the CDR3 is TGTGCCAGCAGCTTCTCCCCGGGCCCCTACGAGCAGTACTTC. Protein product: CASSFSPGPYEQYF.

This sequence joins TRBV4-1 and TRBJ1-3; D not certain. Germline loops: CDR1 MGHRA, CDR2 YSYEKL. V lost 1 base to trimming and J lost 4 bases, with 20 bases between them. The CDR3 totals 18 residues. The CDR3 loop is CASSQGSLGPGSGNTIYF. The CDR3 coding sequence is TGCGCCAGCAGCCAAGGGTCATTGGGTCCAGGATCAGGAAACACCATATATTTT.

This clone turned up a few times. The chain uses TRBV28 and TRBJ1-1; 8 nucleotides align to TRBD1. Germline values: CDR1 MDHEN, CDR2 SYDVKM. The CDR3 is 15 amino acids. The V gene end was trimmed by 10 bases and the J gene end by 3 bases; junction bases not matched to a gene: 13. CDR3 bases: TGTGCCACCCAAGGGGCAGGGGGACAGGACACTGAAGCTTTCTTT. It specifies CATQGAGGQDTEAFF.

V gene TRBV9 combines with J gene TRBJ2-2; D gene uncertain. Germline V gene data show CDR1 as SGDLS and CDR2 as YYNGEE. This CDR3 comprises 14 residues. Trimming removed 0 bases from V and 8 bases from J, with 11 bases in between. The CDR3 loop reads CASSVGTAAGELFF. The CDR3 DNA follows: TGTGCCAGCAGCGTAGGGACGGCCGCGGGGGAGCTGTTTTTT. The variable domain in full, with the rest retrieved from reference TRBV9 and TRBJ2-2, is DSGVTQTPKHLITATGQRVTLRCSPRSGDLSVYWYQQSLDQGLQFLIQYYNGEERAKGNILERFSAQQFPDLHSELNLSSLELGDSALYFCASSVGTAAGELFFGEGSRLTVL.

The chain combines TRBV9 with TRBJ2-1; 8 bases align to TRBD2. The V segment lost 0 bases and the J segment 0 bases; nucleotides outside the gene matches: 2. CDR3 length equals 16 residues. CDR1 and CDR2 from the germline V gene are SGDLS and YYNGEE. CDR3 nucleotides: TGTGCCAGCAGCGTAGCGGGGGGGCCCTCCTACAATGAGCAGTTCTTC. Its protein is CASSVAGGPSYNEQFF. Variable domain in full (rest from reference TRBV9 and TRBJ2-1): DSGVTQTPKHLITATGQRVTLRCSPRSGDLSVYWYQQSLDQGLQFLIQYYNGEERAKGNILERFSAQQFPDLHSELNLSSLELGDSALYFCASSVAGGPSYNEQFFGPGTRLTVL.

On this clone: A junction boundary mismatches the germline segment, possibly from a read error. This chain uses TRBV7-7 with TRBJ2-5; TRBD1 matches at 10 bases. This CDR3 is built from 15 residues. The germline V gene has CDR1 SSHAT and CDR2 FNYEAQ (reference sequence). The DNA of the CDR3 is TGTGCTAGCAGCTTAGCGACAGGGGGCGTAGAGACCCAGTACTTC. Amino acid sequence: CASSLATGGVETQYF.

The chain carries TRBV5-1 and TRBJ1-6; 7 bases are a match to TRBD1. Germline V gene lookup returns CDR1 SGHRS and CDR2 YFSETQ. This CDR3 comprises 15 residues. J lost 7 bases, V lost 4 bases, and 8 bases had no gene match. The CDR3 DNA sequence: TGCGCCAGCAGCCAGGGGACAGCGACGAATTCACCCCTCCACTTT. It codes for CASSQGTATNSPLHF.

The gene calls are TRBV7-3 and TRBJ1-2; D remains unclear. Germline lookup yields CDR1 SGHTA and CDR2 FQGTGA. V lost 2 bases to trimming and J lost 7 bases, with 8 bases between them. The CDR3 is 12 residues long. The CDR3 here is CASSLEFSGYTF. CDR3 in DNA: TGTGCCAGCAGCTTAGAATTTTCTGGCTACACCTTC. Filled out from reference TRBV7-3 and TRBJ1-2, the complete variable domain reads GAGVSQTPSNKVTEKGKYVELRCDPISGHTALYWYRQSLGQGPEFLIYFQGTGAADDSGLPNDRFFAVRPEGSVSTLKIQRTERGDSAVYLCASSLEFSGYTFGSGTRLTVV.

About this clone itself: One base away lies a much larger clone, so this may be a sequencing read error. Other DNA sequences in this sample translate to the same CDR3. The chain employs TRBV11-2 and TRBJ2-7, with unresolved D. Per the germline V gene, CDR1 is SGHAT and CDR2 is FQNNGV. The CDR3 runs to 11 residues. V lost 3 bases to trimming and J lost 7 bases, with 7 bases between them. CDR3 in amino acids: CASSFVREQYF. The CDR3 region has the DNA TGTGCCAGCAGCTTTGTTCGGGAGCAGTACTTC.

The chain uses TRBV13 and TRBJ1-3; 7 nucleotides line up with TRBD1. The CDR3 is 15 amino acids. Germline V gives CDR1 PRHDT, CDR2 FYEKMQ (reference sequence). V lost 4 bases and J lost 5; bases outside the gene matches: 8. CDR3 region: CASSSTEGARNTIYF. The DNA for the CDR3 is TGTGCCAGCAGCTCGACCGAGGGGGCCCGAAACACCATATATTTT.

This clone was observed a handful of times. Distinct nucleotide sequences in the sample also encode this CDR3. V gene TRBV10-3 combines with J gene TRBJ1-1; no definite D call. Looked up from germline, CDR1 is ENHRY and CDR2 is SYGVKD. V was trimmed by 6 bases and J by 1 base, leaving 3 bases between them. The CDR3 spans 11 residues. The CDR3 DNA reads TGTGCCATCAGGTCGAACACTGAAGCTTTCTTT. Its translation is CAIRSNTEAFF.

The chain is built from TRBV30 and TRBJ2-5; TRBD2 agrees at 9 bases. The ends lost 1 base at V and 9 bases at J; junction bases unmatched: 9. Germline CDR1 is GTSNPN and CDR2 is SVGIG (reference sequence). This CDR3 has 14 residues. The CDR3 loop is CAWSAPTSGNPQYF. In nucleotides, the CDR3 is TGTGCCTGGAGTGCCCCGACTAGCGGTAATCCCCAGTACTTC. Drawing the rest from reference TRBV30 and TRBJ2-5, the complete variable domain is SQTIHQWPATLVQPVGSPLSLECTVEGTSNPNLYWYRQAAGRGLQLLFYSVGIGQISSEVPQNLSASRPQDRQFILSSKKLLLSDSGFYLCAWSAPTSGNPQYFGPGTRLLVL.

This chain links TRBV11-2 with TRBJ2-7; TRBD1 matches 7 bases. The CDR3 contains 14 residues. Germline V gene data show CDR1 as SGHAT and CDR2 as FQNNGV. V lost 5 bases, J lost 3 bases, and 7 bases stayed unmatched. CDR3 sequence reads: CASSGRDSYYEQYF. CDR3 DNA sequence: TGTGCCAGCAGCGGTCGGGACAGTTACTACGAGCAGTACTTC.

The chain joins TRBV30 to TRBJ1-3; D ambiguous. There are 14 residues in the CDR3. Germline V lookup: CDR1 GTSNPN, CDR2 SVGIG (reference sequence). Deletions cut 1 base from V and 0 bases from J, with 7 bases between. The CDR3 nucleotides are TGTGCCTGGAGTGCGATAAGCTCTGGAAACACCATATATTTT. It is translated as CAWSAISSGNTIYF.

V and J are TRBV5-4 and TRBJ2-7, with D perhaps given as TRBD1 or TRBD2 (6 bases each). The V end lost 0 bases, the J end lost 2 bases, and 15 bases lay between the germline ends. Germline CDR1 reads SGHNT; CDR2 reads YYREEE (reference sequence). This CDR3 contains 16 residues. CDR3: CASSLGRGAVAYEQYF. The CDR3 DNA reads as TGTGCCAGCAGCTTGGGAAGGGGGGCAGTAGCCTACGAGCAGTACTTC.

V is TRBV5-4 and J is TRBJ2-7, with D tentatively TRBD2 (6 bases). Trimming pared 3 bases from V and 5 bases from J, leaving 18 bases between. Germline V gene sequence: CDR1 SGHNT, CDR2 YYREEE (reference sequence). The CDR3 length is 15 residues. The CDR3 spells CASSSAAGLVNEQYF. CDR3 sequence (DNA): TGTGCCAGCAGCTCGGCGGCGGGGCTAGTGAACGAGCAGTACTTC.

A remark on this clone: Other DNA sequences in the sample encode the same CDR3. The chain carries TRBV5-4 and TRBJ2-1; D perhaps matches TRBD2 (5 bases). The CDR3 runs to 16 residues. The germline V gene encodes CDR1 SGHNT and CDR2 YYREEE (reference sequence). V was trimmed by 0 bases and J by 0 bases, leaving 10 bases between them. CDR3 sequence reads: CASSLGGLSSYNEQFF. For the CDR3, the DNA is TGTGCCAGCAGCTTGGGAGGGCTGAGCTCCTACAATGAGCAGTTCTTC.

This clone was observed a few times. The chain has TRBV6-5 and TRBJ1-1; D gene unclear. Looked up from germline, CDR1 is MNHEY and CDR2 is SVGAGI. Trimming stripped 5 bases from V and 1 base from J, with 11 bases between. This CDR3 contains 14 residues. CDR3 in amino acids: CASSPGRENTEAFF. The CDR3 DNA sequence: TGTGCCAGCAGTCCTGGACGGGAGAACACTGAAGCTTTCTTT.

CDR3 sequence reads: CASQGDRGYYEQYF. The CDR3 DNA reads as TGTGCCTCCCAAGGGGACAGGGGATACTACGAGCAGTACTTC. The V gene is TRBV30, the J gene TRBJ2-7; 10 nucleotides line up with TRBD1. The CDR3 is 14 residues long. Germline-derived CDR1 and CDR2 are GTSNPN and SVGIG (reference sequence). The trim removed 7 bases at V and 3 bases at J, leaving 9 bases unmatched.